Presented here are 13 T cell receptor beta chains from one specimen sequenced in a study of metastatic and nonmetastatic thyroid tumors. MiXCR reprocessed the PCR reads for TCRdb. This sample has roughly 83,000 clones; 14% to 15% occur once, and the top ten carry 3.6%. Patients underwent thyroid surgery, and none had received any treatment before it. Sequencing was performed on blood. These receptors were taken from a female donor with papillary thyroid cancer or a benign thyroid nodule (not recorded which). Some clones in this sample may be carry-over from other donors' samples.

This rearrangement joins TRBV14 to TRBJ2-1; 10 nucleotides line up with TRBD1. CDR3 length equals 18 residues. The V segment lost 4 bases and the J segment 0 bases; nucleotides outside the gene matches: 9. Germline V gives CDR1 SGHDN, CDR2 FVKESK. CDR3 amino acids: CASSPGTGARSSYNEQFF. Here the CDR3 DNA reads TGTGCCAGCAGCCCCGGGACAGGGGCCAGGAGCTCCTACAATGAGCAGTTCTTC. The full variable domain, with the rest looked up from reference TRBV14 and TRBJ2-1, is EAGVTQFPSHSVIEKGQTVTLRCDPISGHDNLYWYRRVMGKEIKFLLHFVKESKQDESGMPNNRFLAERTGGTYSTLKVQPAELEDSGVYFCASSPGTGARSSYNEQFFGPGTRLTVL.

This clone was seen repeatedly, ten times or more. J is TRBJ2-7 and V is TRBV18, with 7 bases aligning to TRBD2. This CDR3 is 15 amino acids long. The germline V gene encodes CDR1 KGHSH and CDR2 LQKENI. The trim removed 3 bases at V and 0 bases at J, leaving 5 bases unmatched. The CDR3 DNA reads TGTGCCAGCTCACCCTCCGGGGGGTACTCCTACGAGCAGTACTTC. As protein: CASSPSGGYSYEQYF.

This clone has at least ten counts. J is TRBJ2-7 and V is TRBV11-2, with 8 bases lining up with TRBD2. Germline values: CDR1 SGHAT, CDR2 FQNNGV. J was trimmed by 3 bases and V by 5 bases; bases with no gene match: 6. The CDR3 covers 14 residues. The CDR3 coding sequence is TGTGCCAGCAGCCTACGGGGGGGGATCTACGAGCAGTACTTC. As protein: CASSLRGGIYEQYF.

The CDR3 DNA reads TGCAGTGCCTCGCAGAGGTGGGGTCCGGATGTTTTCTTTCAGCCCCAGCATTTT. It yields the protein CSASQRWGPDVFFQPQHF. J is TRBJ1-5 and V is TRBV20-1; D gene ambiguous. V was cut by 6 bases and J by 6 bases, with 30 bases left in between. Germline-derived CDR1 and CDR2 are DFQATT and SNEGSKA (reference sequence). The length of the CDR3 is 18 residues.

This clone was detected many times. This may arise from a read error, as a much more abundant clone is one base away. The rearrangement joins TRBV19 to TRBJ1-5; D might be TRBD1 (6 bases). The germline V gene has CDR1 LNHDA and CDR2 SQIVND (reference sequence). This CDR3 is built from 14 residues. The DNA of the CDR3 is TGTGCCAGTATTATAGTTGGGGGGCAGGGGCCCCAGCATTTT. Its translation is CASIIVGGQGPQHF.

Turning to this clone: Sequence at one end of the junction differs from germline and may be a read error. The chain carries TRBV11-2 and TRBJ1-1; D remains unclear. CDR3 length: 16 residues. Germline CDR1 SGHAT, CDR2 FQNNGV. CDR3 loop: CASTKYLSVGDTVAFF. CDR3 sequence (DNA): TGTGCCAGCACTAAATATCTTTCCGTGGGTGACACTGTAGCTTTCTTT.

This clone was seen many times. V gene TRBV7-2 combines with J gene TRBJ1-5; TRBD1 matches at 9 bases. The V and J ends lost 6 bases and 4 bases, in that order; junction bases with no gene match: 7. CDR3 length: 15 residues. From germline, CDR1 is SGHTA and CDR2 FQGNSA. In nucleotides, the CDR3 is TGTGCCAGCAGTTTACAGGGGGCTACAAATCAGCCCCAGCATTTT. Translated, it gives CASSLQGATNQPQHF.

This clone came up a few times. The rearrangement joins TRBV6-1 to TRBJ2-5, with D perhaps being TRBD1 or TRBD2 (5 bases each). The CDR3 covers 16 residues. Per germline, CDR1 MNHNS and CDR2 SASEGT. V lost 10 bases and J lost 1, with 22 bases in between. The CDR3 region has the DNA TGTGCCACCAGGTCCCCCCCGGGACGGGGCCAAGAGACCCAGTACTTC. This gives the protein CATRSPPGRGQETQYF.

This clone appeared many times. The chain uses TRBV29-1 and TRBJ2-1; TRBD2 aligns across 12 bases. The trim removed 4 bases at V and 9 bases at J, leaving 10 bases unmatched. Germline CDR1 reads SQVTM; CDR2 reads ANQGSEA. The CDR3 totals 15 residues. The CDR3 spells CSVGELAGGPSEQFF. The CDR3 bases are TGCAGCGTTGGTGAGCTAGCGGGGGGGCCCTCTGAGCAGTTCTTC.

This clone has ten or more counts. This chain links TRBV7-2 with TRBJ1-2, with 11 bases aligning to TRBD1. This CDR3 has 15 amino acids. V dropped 1 base and J dropped 8; count of bases not matched to a gene: 6. The germline V gene has CDR1 SGHTA and CDR2 FQGNSA. CDR3 sequence reads: CASSLDRDRGEGYTF. The CDR3 DNA sequence: TGTGCCAGCAGCTTAGACCGGGACAGGGGGGAAGGCTACACCTTC.

A remark on this clone: A much larger clonotype is one base distant, so this may be a read error. This chain uses TRBV10-2 with TRBJ2-5; 8 bases agree with TRBD1. This CDR3 is built from 14 residues. From germline, CDR1 is WSHSY and CDR2 SAAADI. CDR3 region: CASSRTGQQETKYF. The CDR3 DNA is TGCGCCAGCAGTCGGACAGGGCAACAAGAGACCAAGTACTTC.

This clone was seen ten or more times. The chain is built from TRBV12-3 or TRBV12-4 and TRBJ2-3, with D hard to call. The CDR3 is made up of 15 amino acids. Trimming stripped 0 bases from V and 1 base from J, with 8 bases between. The CDR3 loop is CASSLAPVGTDTQYF. CDR3 DNA: TGTGCCAGCAGTTTAGCCCCCGTGGGCACAGATACGCAGTATTTT.

This clone was counted at least ten times. This chain uses TRBV7-2 with TRBJ2-7; no clear D. The CDR3 length is 15 residues. The germline CDR1 and CDR2 sequences are SGHTA and FQGNSA. Trimming took 1 base from V and 3 from J, leaving 13 bases between them. CDR3 sequence reads: CASSLEIGVYYEQYF. CDR3 nucleotides: TGTGCCAGCAGCTTAGAAATTGGGGTTTACTACGAGCAGTACTTC.